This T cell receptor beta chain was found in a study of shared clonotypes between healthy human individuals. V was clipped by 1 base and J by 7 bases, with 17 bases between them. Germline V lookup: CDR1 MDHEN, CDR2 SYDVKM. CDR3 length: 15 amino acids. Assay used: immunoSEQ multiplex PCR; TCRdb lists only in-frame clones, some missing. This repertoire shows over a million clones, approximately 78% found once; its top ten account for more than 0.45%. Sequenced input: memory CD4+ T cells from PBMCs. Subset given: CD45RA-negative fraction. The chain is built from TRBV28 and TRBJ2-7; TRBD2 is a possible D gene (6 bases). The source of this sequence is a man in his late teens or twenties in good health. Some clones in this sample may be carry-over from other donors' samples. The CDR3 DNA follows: TGTGCCAGCAGTTTATTTGCGGGGCGGCCGGTTGAGCAGTACTTC. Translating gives CASSLFAGRPVEQYF.